This note documents a single TCR beta chain sequence. This clone was seen just once. Its antigen is unknown. Base qualities were left out, and no much larger clone turns up one base away. TCRbeta CDR3 regions were amplified from genomic DNA using the immunoSEQ Assay, a bias-controlled multiplex PCR. The paper's processing steps were these. Within the assay, amplification of reference gene primers was used to estimate how many nucleated cells each sample contained. To quantify the absolute abundance of each unique TCRbeta CDR3 rearrangement, sequence reads were collapsed and filtered. For each sample, productive Simpson clonality was calculated as the square root of Simpson's diversity index across productive rearrangements. The table comes from immuneACCESS by way of TCRdb, which keeps in-frame sequences with V and J called. Part of the clones is missing from these tables; in studies checked, under half for an unresolved V gene and the rest for unknown reasons. Clonal size and the V and J genes are those of that table, whereas D and trimming came from the DNA. The sample table records about 260,000 clones; 84% of these occur just once. The ten biggest clones cover 8.6% of the sample.

The source of the sample is a study of blood T cell repertoires in COVID-19 (TCRdb year 2020). For the study in its entirety: Collaborator samples came from the United States, Italy and Spain and covered acute and convalescent phases of COVID-19. The repertoires were made available in a free public database intended to serve as a resource for research on the immune response to SARS-CoV-2. HLA class I and class II types, where available, came from metadata supplied by the sample provider rather than from assay-based typing. The dataset comprised deeply sampled blood TCRbeta repertoires from subjects exposed to, actively infected with, or recovered from COVID-19. The material from the prospective study consisted of cDNA or gDNA derived from T cells, B-cell-depleted T cells, or PBMCs. The samples were drawn from the first 160 participants of the ongoing ImmuneRACE study and from roughly 1,300 subjects provided by 6 global collaborators. The sample metadata nearly always contained a de-identified subject ID, COVID-19 status, age in years and sex. General conclusions and limits of the study: Clinical and demographic metadata were provided uncurated, with the amount varying by source and participant.

The CDR1 and CDR2 encoded by the germline V gene are LGHNA and YSLEER. V and J are truncated by 4 bases and 5 bases respectively, leaving an intervening sequence of 17 bases. The CDR3 sequence holds 15 residues, the cysteine and phenylalanine included. Kept here is only the CDR3 DNA, which spans 45 bases and is read in frame from base 1. The collaborating institutions used their own protocols to collect whole blood in K2EDTA tubes. For TCRbeta analysis, collaborators shipped samples in one of three forms: frozen whole blood, isolated PBMCs, or DNA extracted from either of those sample types. This sequence was found in a human donor in a cohort sampled during active COVID-19. Input material: peripheral blood. This sequence uses TRBV4-3 and TRBJ1-2; no D gene is confidently identified. The CDR3 in this case is CASSLGLGSAYGYTF. DNA sequence: TGCGCCAGCAGCCTAGGACTGGGATCGGCGTATGGCTACACCTTC.